The clone carrying this TCR beta chain has ten or more counts. This CDR3 region has 14 residues. Germline V lookup: CDR1 MNHEY, CDR2 SVGAGI. V dropped 4 bases and J dropped 2; count of bases not matched to a gene: 2. The data were taken from a study of patients and donors after allogeneic stem cell transplantation. TCRdb reprocessed the RT-PCR reads via MiXCR and lists one record per CDR3 protein. The sample shows hundreds of thousands of distinct CDR3 sequences, 16% of them seen only once. The specimen was blood, either unsorted or a sorted T cell fraction (not recorded which). This chain connects TRBV6-5 to TRBJ1-1; 9 bases are shared with TRBD1. The receptor's source is a human donor who was either an allogeneic HSCT recipient or a stem cell or donor lymphocyte infusion donor (not recorded which). It is not recorded whose cells these are; they may come from a transplant donor. The CDR3 sequence: CASSSDRGNTEAFF. Here the CDR3 DNA reads TGTGCCAGCAGTTCGGACAGGGGTAACACTGAAGCTTTCTTT.